The present TCR beta chain was sequenced within a study of beta chain features in type 1 diabetes. Expressed TCRB transcripts got sequenced, as all isolated RNA was reverse transcribed. Assay: immunoSEQ multiplex PCR; the TCRdb copy retains only in-frame clones and omits some. The sample gives 850,000 to 900,000 clones, roughly 16% of which show up once; around 0.02% is in the top ten. This CDR3 is built from 14 residues. The V gene's germline CDR1 is MGHDK and CDR2 SYGVNS. Unmatched junction bases numbered 4, after V lost 3 bases and J lost 2 bases. This chain connects TRBV25-1 to TRBJ2-7; 7 nucleotides match TRBD1. This TCR derives from a woman aged 18-35 years in good health. The sample consisted of naive CD4+ T cells from blood. CDR3 region: CASSDVGTAYEQYF. CDR3 bases: TGTGCCAGCAGTGATGTAGGGACAGCCTACGAGCAGTACTTC.